Below, one T cell receptor (beta chain) is given with its context. No antigen is known for it. Compared with germline, one end of the junction differs, possibly owing to a read error. This specimen belongs to a study of blood T cells in healthy people across ages. Combining a sample-barcoded 5' primer with a J-beta primer mix, a second PCR ran for about 6 to 11 cycles. Each CDR3 protein is one row after TCRdb ran MiXCR on the 5' RACE reads. The sample shows 1.2 million to 1.5 million distinct CDR3 sequences, about 40% of them seen only once. The CDR3 extends over 17 amino acids. Germline CDR1 and CDR2: DFQATT and SNEGSKA (reference sequence). Study-level findings and limits: Higher naive T cell percentage went strongly together with higher TCR beta diversity. Nothing was known about donor CMV status, and this possibly confounded expanded clonotype changes.

V and J are TRBV20-1 and TRBJ1-3; D is perhaps TRBD1 (5 bases). This TCR was sampled from a woman aged 18-35 years in good health. What was sequenced was blood. The CDR3 DNA is TGCAGTGCTAGAGATCTCCCCCGGGCAGGGATAGGAAGCACCATATATTTT. It specifies CSARDLPRAGIGSTIYF.